These T cell receptor beta chains were read from a single sample in a study of spatial heterogeneity in lung cancer. TCRdb re-called the 5' RACE reads with MiXCR, one entry per CDR3 protein. Here the sample spans approximately 20,000 distinct CDR3 sequences, 10% being singletons. The source material was PBMCs, sampled at follow-up. The receptors were gathered from a female donor with early-stage non-small cell lung cancer. Each CDR3 is given with its conserved first and last residue. D genes are given only for firm matches. Rows give clone size only sometimes, using once, few, many, or a class for an expanded clone.

>12|many|TRBV7-9|-|TRBJ1-1
CASKAATTEAFF
TGTGCCAGCAAGGCAGCTACCACTGAAGCTTTCTTT
>16|many|TRBV6-2/TRBV6-3|TRBD1|TRBJ2-3
CASSPYGQAYSDTQYF
TGTGCCAGCAGTCCCTACGGACAGGCCTATTCGGATACGCAGTATTTT
>15|many|TRBV5-1|TRBD1|TRBJ2-3
CASSLGGQGTDTQYF
TGCGCCAGCAGCTTGGGGGGACAGGGAACAGATACGCAGTATTTT
>13|many|TRBV6-5|-|TRBJ2-5
CASSQIKGWTQYF
TGTGCCAGCAGCCAGATCAAGGGGTGGACCCAGTACTTC
>14|many|TRBV19|-|TRBJ1-4
CASSPDGRNEKLFF
TGTGCCAGTAGCCCGGACGGCCGCAATGAAAAACTGTTTTTT
>12|many|TRBV6-2/TRBV6-3|-|TRBJ1-3
CASRSSGNTIYF
TGTGCCAGCAGGAGCTCTGGAAACACCATATATTTT
>14|many|TRBV20-1|-|TRBJ1-5
CSARNWGPGQPQHF
TGCAGTGCTAGAAATTGGGGGCCAGGTCAGCCCCAGCATTTT
>15|few|TRBV11-1|TRBD1|TRBJ2-7
CASSDRTDRVGEQYF
TGTGCCAGCAGCGATAGGACGGACAGGGTGGGAGAGCAGTACTTC
>15|many|TRBV5-4|-|TRBJ1-4
CASSRSGGLNEKLFF
TGTGCCAGCAGCCGTTCCGGGGGCCTTAATGAAAAACTGTTTTTT
>19|many|TRBV7-2|TRBD1|TRBJ2-6
CASSPGLGTELSGANVLTF
TGTGCCAGCAGCCCGGGTCTTGGGACAGAACTCTCTGGGGCCAACGTCCTGACTTTC
>16|many|TRBV7-9|TRBD2|TRBJ2-1
CASSPTPGLAHNEQFF
TGTGCCAGCAGCCCGACCCCGGGACTAGCCCACAATGAGCAGTTCTTC
>15|many|TRBV27|TRBD2|TRBJ2-3
CASSLFRGGTDTQYF
TGTGCCAGCAGTTTATTTCGGGGGGGCACAGATACGCAGTATTTT
>14|-|TRBV5-1|-|TRBJ1-1
CASSLGYENTEAFF
TGCGCCAGCAGCTTGGGGTATGAGAACACTGAAGCTTTCTTT
>14|-|TRBV20-1|-|TRBJ2-7
CSASAGSYAYEQYF
TGCAGTGCCTCGGCCGGCTCCTACGCCTACGAGCAGTACTTC
>12|-|TRBV28|-|TRBJ2-7
CASGVRLYEQYF
TGTGCCAGCGGGGTACGTCTCTACGAGCAGTACTTC
>15|many|TRBV6-1|-|TRBJ2-3
CASSGLPQGRGTQYF
TGTGCCAGCAGTGGCCTACCCCAAGGAAGAGGAACGCAGTATTTT
>16|few|TRBV12-3/TRBV12-4|-|TRBJ2-2
CASSLRAPFNTGELFF
TGTGCCAGCAGTTTACGGGCCCCGTTTAACACCGGGGAGCTGTTTTTT
>14|many|TRBV5-1|-|TRBJ2-3
CASSDGTSTDTQYF
TGCGCCAGCAGCGACGGGACTAGCACAGATACGCAGTATTTT
>15|many|TRBV30|TRBD1|TRBJ2-5
CAWSPGTGSRETQYF
TGTGCCTGGAGTCCTGGGACAGGGAGTAGAGAGACCCAGTACTTC
>15|-|TRBV28|-|TRBJ2-1
CASSSGLRTWNEQFF
TGTGCCAGCAGTTCCGGACTTAGGACTTGGAATGAGCAGTTCTTC
>17|many|TRBV6-6|TRBD1|TRBJ2-7
CASSYVDAGQGGYEQYF
TGTGCCAGCAGTTACGTCGACGCCGGACAGGGGGGCTACGAGCAGTACTTC
>14|many|TRBV20-1|-|TRBJ1-1
CSARRGSGNTEAFF
TGCAGTGCTAGAAGGGGGTCGGGGAACACTGAAGCTTTCTTT
>16|many|TRBV6-5|-|TRBJ2-7
CASSYSIASGFYEQYF
TGTGCCAGCAGTTACTCGATCGCCAGCGGGTTCTACGAGCAGTACTTC
>15|few|TRBV15|TRBD1|TRBJ2-1
CATSRDTGTAHEQFF
TGTGCCACCAGCAGAGATACCGGGACAGCACATGAGCAGTTCTTC
>14|few|TRBV9|TRBD1|TRBJ1-2
CASSVGQGTYGYTF
TGTGCCAGCAGCGTCGGACAGGGCACCTATGGCTACACCTTC
>15|many|TRBV6-5|-|TRBJ1-5
CASSLGGLGNQPQHF
TGTGCCAGCAGTTTGGGGGGCCTGGGCAATCAGCCCCAGCATTTT
>15|many|TRBV19|TRBD1|TRBJ1-4
CASSPGTAVNEKLFF
TGTGCCAGTAGTCCCGGGACAGCCGTTAATGAAAAACTGTTTTTT
>14|many|TRBV6-5|TRBD1|TRBJ1-1
CASSAGGSGTEAFF
TGTGCCAGCTCCGCAGGGGGCTCGGGCACTGAAGCTTTCTTT
>13|many|TRBV11-2|-|TRBJ2-1
CASSPHPYNEQFF
TGTGCCAGCAGCCCTCACCCCTACAATGAGCAGTTCTTC
>14|many|TRBV5-6|-|TRBJ1-1
CASSPGPRDTEAFF
TGTGCCAGCAGCCCGGGACCTCGGGACACTGAAGCTTTCTTT
>15|few|TRBV12-3/TRBV12-4|TRBD1|TRBJ2-7
CASSSAGQGSYEQYF
TGTGCCAGCAGTTCCGCGGGACAGGGCTCCTACGAGCAGTACTTC
>14|many|TRBV20-1|-|TRBJ2-7
CSAEPRDGAYEQYF
TGCAGTGCCGAACCGCGGGACGGGGCCTACGAGCAGTACTTC
>14|-|TRBV27|-|TRBJ2-7
CASSANLRAYEQYF
TGTGCCAGCAGTGCAAACTTAAGGGCCTACGAGCAGTACTTC
>16|-|TRBV29-1|-|TRBJ1-1
CSVEARQTLGSTEAFF
TGCAGCGTTGAAGCCAGACAAACCTTAGGGAGCACTGAAGCTTTCTTT
>13|many|TRBV27|TRBD1|TRBJ2-7
CASRRTGADEQYF
TGTGCCAGCAGAAGGACAGGGGCAGACGAGCAGTACTTC